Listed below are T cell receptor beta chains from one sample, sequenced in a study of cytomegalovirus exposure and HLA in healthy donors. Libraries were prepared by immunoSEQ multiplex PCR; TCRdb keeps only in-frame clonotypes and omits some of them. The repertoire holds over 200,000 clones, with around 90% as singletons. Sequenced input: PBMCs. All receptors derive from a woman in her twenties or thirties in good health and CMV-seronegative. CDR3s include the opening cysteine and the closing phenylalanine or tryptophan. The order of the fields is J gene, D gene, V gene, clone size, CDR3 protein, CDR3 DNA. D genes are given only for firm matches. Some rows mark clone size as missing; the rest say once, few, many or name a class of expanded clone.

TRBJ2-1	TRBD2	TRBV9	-	CASSPGTSGVGFF	TGTGCCAGCAGCCCGGGGACTAGCGGGGTTGGGTTCTTC
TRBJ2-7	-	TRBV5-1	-	CASSLGQVSPEQYF	TGCGCCAGCAGCTTGGGACAGGTTTCCCCCGAGCAGTACTTC
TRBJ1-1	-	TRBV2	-	CASSLLNTEAFF	TGTGCCAGCAGTTTGCTTAACACTGAAGCTTTCTTT
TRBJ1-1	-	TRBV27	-	CASSEPGLNTEAFF	TGTGCCAGCAGCGAACCAGGCTTGAACACTGAAGCTTTCTTT
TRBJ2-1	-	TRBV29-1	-	CSVEDYINEQFF	TGCAGCGTTGAAGACTACATCAATGAGCAGTTCTTC
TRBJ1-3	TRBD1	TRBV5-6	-	CASSLGGQVVGNTIYF	TGTGCCAGCAGCTTGGGGGGACAGGTGGTTGGAAACACCATATATTTT
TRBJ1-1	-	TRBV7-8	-	CASSLAGSRLSTEAFF	TGTGCCAGCAGCTTAGCGGGTAGTCGGCTTTCCACTGAAGCTTTCTTT
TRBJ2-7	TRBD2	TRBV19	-	CASSPRLAGGVVERYF	TGTGCCAGTAGTCCCAGACTAGCGGGAGGGGTAGTCGAGCGGTACTTC
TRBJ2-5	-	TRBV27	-	CASRTRGRGVWTQYF	TGTGCCAGCAGGACCCGGGGCAGGGGGGTATGGACCCAGTACTTC
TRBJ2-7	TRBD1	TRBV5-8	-	CASSRQPGQGYEQYF	TGTGCCAGCAGTCGACAGCCGGGACAGGGGTACGAGCAGTACTTC
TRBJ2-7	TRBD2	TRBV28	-	CASSRDGSGASQYF	TGTGCCAGCAGTCGGGACGGTAGCGGGGCGTCGCAGTACTTC
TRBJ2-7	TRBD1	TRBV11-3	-	CASSPTGGTYEQYF	TGTGCCAGCAGCCCCACAGGGGGCACCTACGAGCAGTACTTC
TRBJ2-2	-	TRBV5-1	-	CASYGTSRSTGELFF	TGCGCCAGCTATGGGACCTCGAGGAGCACCGGGGAGCTGTTTTTT
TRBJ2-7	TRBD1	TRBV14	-	CASAVYRGSEQYF	TGTGCCAGCGCCGTCTACAGGGGAAGCGAGCAGTACTTC
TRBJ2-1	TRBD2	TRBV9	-	CASSVGTSVIDEQFF	TGTGCCAGCAGCGTCGGGACTAGCGTGATAGATGAGCAGTTCTTC
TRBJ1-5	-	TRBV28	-	CASSLIVTDNQPQHF	TGTGCCAGCAGTTTAATTGTGACCGACAATCAGCCCCAGCATTTT
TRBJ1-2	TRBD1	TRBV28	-	CASSTQTGVDYGYTF	TGTGCCAGCAGTACACAGACAGGGGTCGACTATGGCTACACCTTC
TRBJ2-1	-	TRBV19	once	CASSLGAPPHGQFF	TGTGCCAGTAGTTTGGGGGCTCCCCCTCATGGGCAGTTCTTC
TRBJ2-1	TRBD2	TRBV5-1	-	CASSIGLAGDLGMNEQFF	TGCGCCAGCAGCATCGGACTAGCGGGAGACCTAGGTATGAATGAGCAGTTCTTC
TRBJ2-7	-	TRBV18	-	CASSQDSYEQYF	TGTGCCAGCTCACAAGACAGCTACGAGCAGTACTTC
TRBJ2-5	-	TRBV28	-	CASSKPPLETQYF	TGTGCCAGCAGCAAGCCACCCCTAGAGACCCAGTACTTC
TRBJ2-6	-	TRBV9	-	CASSVTSSGANVLTF	TGTGCCAGCAGCGTGACCAGCTCTGGGGCCAACGTCCTGACTTTC
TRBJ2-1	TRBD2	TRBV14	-	CASSRRELINEQFF	TGTGCCAGCAGCCGGCGGGAGTTGATCAATGAGCAGTTCTTC
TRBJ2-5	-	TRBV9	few	CASSVEGTRRETQYF	TGTGCCAGCAGCGTAGAAGGGACTCGCCGGGAGACCCAGTACTTC
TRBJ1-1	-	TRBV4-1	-	CASSQAWGPDTEAFF	TGCGCCAGCAGCCAAGCCTGGGGGCCCGACACTGAAGCTTTCTTT
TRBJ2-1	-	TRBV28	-	CASSFEVYNEQFF	TGTGCCAGCAGTTTTGAGGTGTACAATGAGCAGTTCTTC
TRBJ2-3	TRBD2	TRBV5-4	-	CASSPAGADTQYF	TGTGCCAGCTCCCCAGCGGGGGCAGATACGCAGTATTTT